Following are 4 T cell receptor beta chains from one sample sequenced in a study of a mutant IDH1 vaccine in newly diagnosed glioma. Specified time point: baseline, week 1 (first vaccination visit). Documented treatment: pre-vaccination baseline after standard-of-care therapy. Sequenced by immunoSEQ multiplex PCR; TCRdb stores in-frame clones only, minus some. The sample carries 50,000 or so clones, more than 80% recorded once. This material consisted of PBMCs, taken from a glioma patient treated with radiotherapy, temozolomide or both. The receptor set was obtained from a man in his forties with glioma.

In DNA form, the CDR3 reads TGCGCCAGCAGCTTGGATGGTTCAGGGTCTCAGCCCCAGCATTTT. Residues: CASSLDGSGSQPQHF. The gene calls are TRBV5-1 and TRBJ1-5; weak D call: TRBD1 (5 bases). The CDR3 has 15 residues. The germline gives CDR1 SGHRS, CDR2 YFSETQ. V was shortened by 0 bases and J by 6 bases, with 13 bases between the two germline ends.

The rearrangement joins TRBV4-1 to TRBJ2-7, with no clear D. Germline CDR1 MGHRA, CDR2 YSYEKL. Trimming removed 1 base at V and 3 bases at J, with 13 bases between. The CDR3 spans 15 residues. The CDR3 spells CASSQGFAEIYEQYF. The CDR3 DNA follows: TGCGCCAGCAGCCAAGGGTTCGCGGAGATCTACGAGCAGTACTTC.

The CDR3 loop is CASSPFGLAARYNEQFF. The CDR3 coding sequence is TGTGCCAGCAGTCCCTTTGGACTAGCCGCCCGCTACAATGAGCAGTTCTTC. The rearrangement joins TRBV28 to TRBJ2-1; 8 bases match TRBD2. Trimming took 5 bases from V and 3 from J; bases not matched to a gene: 12. Germline CDR1 is MDHEN and CDR2 is SYDVKM. The CDR3 consists of 17 residues.

The chain links TRBV7-9 to TRBJ2-3; 11 nucleotides match TRBD2. Germline CDR1 and CDR2: SEHNR and FQNEAQ (reference sequence). J lost 10 bases, V lost 5 bases, and 11 bases had no gene match. This CDR3 region has 15 residues. The CDR3 region has the DNA TGTGCCAGCAGCCTCCTGACTAGCGGGGTCAAAGCGCAGTATTTT. The encoded protein is CASSLLTSGVKAQYF. The full variable domain, in which reference TRBV7-9 and TRBJ2-3 provide the parts outside the CDR3, is DTGVSQNPRHKITKRGQNVTFRCDPISEHNRLYWYRQTLGQGPEFLTYFQNEAQLEKSRLLSDRFSAERPKGSFSTLEIQRTEQGDSAMYLCASSLLTSGVKAQYFGPGTRLTVL.